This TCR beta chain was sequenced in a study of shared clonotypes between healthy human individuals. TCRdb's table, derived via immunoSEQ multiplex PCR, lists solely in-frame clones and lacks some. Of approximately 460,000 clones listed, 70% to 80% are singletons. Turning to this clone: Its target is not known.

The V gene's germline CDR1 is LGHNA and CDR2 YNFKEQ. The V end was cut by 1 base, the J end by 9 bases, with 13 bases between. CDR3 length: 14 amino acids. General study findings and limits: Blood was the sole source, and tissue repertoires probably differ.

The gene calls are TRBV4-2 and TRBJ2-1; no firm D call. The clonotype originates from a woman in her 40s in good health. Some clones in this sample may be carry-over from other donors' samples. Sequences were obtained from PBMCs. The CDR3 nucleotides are TGTGCCAGCAGCCAAGGGTATGGGGTCGGTGAGCAGTTCTTC. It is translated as CASSQGYGVGEQFF.